This T cell receptor (beta chain) stems from a study of blood T cell repertoires in COVID-19. On the study more broadly: Researchers got acute and convalescent COVID-19 samples from the United States, Italy and Spain. Sample material is recorded as cDNA or gDNA derived from T cells, B-cell-depleted T cells, or PBMCs.

In the authors' workflow: Using reference gene primer amplification, nucleated cell counts were estimated. Sequencing used immunoSEQ multiplex PCR; TCRdb keeps in-frame clones, though not all of them. The V and J calls and the clone size are those of that table, but D and trimming were determined from the DNA. The data show almost 45,000 clones, approximately 70% seen once. V trimming: 3 bases; J trimming: 2 bases; junction bases outside the gene matches: 5. The CDR3 spans 16 residues. The germline CDR1 and CDR2 sequences are MGHRA and YSYEKL. The sample was peripheral blood. The chain joins TRBV4-1 to TRBJ2-1; TRBD2 aligns across 9 bases. The receptor was derived from a man older than 75 with acute or convalescent COVID-19. This CDR3 reads CASSQVAGDPYNEQFF. In nucleotides, the CDR3 is TGCGCCAGCAGCCAGGTAGCGGGAGACCCCTACAATGAGCAGTTCTTC.